This passage covers 27 T cell receptor beta chains from one sample sequenced in a study of T cell responses to AZD1222 COVID-19 vaccine. Libraries were prepared by immunoSEQ multiplex PCR; TCRdb keeps only in-frame clonotypes and omits some of them. The sample carries under 150,000 clones, roughly 90% recorded once. Sample: peripheral blood, taken on day 0 of AZD1222 vaccination. The receptors were gathered from an adult in good health.

In nucleotides, the CDR3 is TGTGCCAGCAGCCTGGGGACCTCCAATGAGCAGTTCTTC. It encodes CASSLGTSNEQFF. This chain connects TRBV7-6 to TRBJ2-1; TRBD1 or TRBD2 may be the D gene (5 bases each). CDR3 length: 13 residues. Trimming cost V 5 bases and J 6 bases, with 11 bases left between them. Germline V CDR1 and CDR2: SGHVS, FNYEAQ.

The chain combines TRBV11-2 with TRBJ1-1; 7 bases match TRBD1. CDR1 SGHAT and CDR2 FQNNGV come from the germline V gene. J was trimmed by 4 bases and V by 4 bases; bases with no gene match: 3. The CDR3 runs to 13 residues. The CDR3 here is CASSSTGPTEAFF. The DNA of the CDR3 is TGTGCCAGCAGCTCGACAGGGCCCACTGAAGCTTTCTTT.

This chain uses TRBV6-5 with TRBJ1-1; D not certain. The CDR3 runs to 14 residues. Germline loops: CDR1 MNHEY, CDR2 SVGAGI. Trimming removed 6 bases at V and 5 bases at J, with 16 bases between. CDR3: CASRLPVERTEAFF. CDR3 nucleotides: TGTGCCAGCAGACTACCCGTCGAACGAACTGAAGCTTTCTTT.

V usage is TRBV19 and J usage is TRBJ1-1, with TRBD1 matching 8 bases. This CDR3 spans 15 amino acids. Germline V gene sequence: CDR1 LNHDA, CDR2 SQIVND (reference sequence). Trimming at V came to 7 bases and at J to 1 base, leaving 8 bases not matched to a gene. For the CDR3, the DNA is TGTGCCAGTATGAATACAGGGGGGAGGAACACTGAAGCTTTCTTT. Its protein product is CASMNTGGRNTEAFF.

The J gene is TRBJ1-2, the V gene TRBV4-1; D unresolved. The CDR3 runs 14 residues. V shed 1 base and J shed 7 bases, with 13 bases lying between them. In germline, CDR1 is MGHRA, CDR2 YSYEKL. CDR3 protein: CASSQGSPDGGYTF. In DNA, the CDR3 is TGCGCCAGCAGCCAAGGTTCCCCCGACGGTGGCTACACCTTC.

The chain is built from TRBV5-4 and TRBJ2-7; maybe TRBD1 (6 bases). Germline lookup yields CDR1 SGHNT and CDR2 YYREEE (reference sequence). Trimming took 4 bases from V and 9 from J, leaving 14 bases between them. The CDR3 covers 12 residues. The CDR3 reads CASSENRVGQYF. The CDR3 DNA reads TGTGCCAGCAGCGAAAACAGGGTCGGGCAGTACTTC.

The V and J genes are TRBV18 and TRBJ1-4, with D hard to call. The CDR3 covers 14 residues. With 3 bases removed from V and 6 bases from J, the gap between germline ends came to 11 bases. Germline CDR1 is KGHSH and CDR2 is LQKENI. CDR3 protein: CASSPFGRDEKLFF. The DNA for the CDR3 is TGTGCCAGCTCACCCTTCGGGAGGGATGAAAAACTGTTTTTT.

The rearrangement links TRBV6-1 to TRBJ2-7; TRBD2 is a possible D gene (6 bases). Germline CDR1 reads MNHNS; CDR2 reads SASEGT. This CDR3 spans 15 amino acids. V was trimmed by 2 bases and J by 4 bases, leaving 15 bases between them. The CDR3: CASSELNGRGYEQYF. The CDR3 DNA is TGTGCCAGCAGTGAATTAAACGGGAGAGGGTACGAGCAGTACTTC.

The chain combines TRBV4-2 with TRBJ2-1; 12 bases map to TRBD2. The CDR3 extends over 16 amino acids. Germline trimming cut 5 bases from V and 6 bases from J; bases unmatched to any gene: 8. Germline CDR1 is LGHNA and CDR2 is YNFKEQ. CDR3 sequence reads: CASSVQLAGGTNEQFF. For the CDR3, the DNA is TGTGCCAGCAGCGTCCAACTAGCGGGGGGTACCAATGAGCAGTTCTTC.

The chain recombines TRBV19 with TRBJ1-2; the D gene is possibly TRBD1 (6 bases). The germline V gene has CDR1 LNHDA and CDR2 SQIVND (reference sequence). The CDR3 has 14 amino acids. Trimming removed 3 bases from V and 2 bases from J, with 10 bases in between. The CDR3 is CASSIVGGNYGYTF. As DNA, the CDR3 is TGTGCCAGTAGTATCGTAGGGGGAAACTATGGCTACACCTTC.

The chain uses TRBV15 and TRBJ1-2, with D perhaps matching TRBD1 (5 bases). This CDR3 has 15 residues. The germline V and J ends were trimmed by 5 bases and 7 bases, with 20 bases remaining between them. The germline gives CDR1 LNHNV, CDR2 YYDKDF (reference sequence). CDR3 region: CATSPPGQGRSGYTF. CDR3 DNA sequence: TGTGCCACCAGCCCCCCCGGTCAGGGCCGGAGTGGCTACACCTTC. The complete variable domain, with remaining parts taken from reference TRBV15 and TRBJ1-2, reads DAMVIQNPRYQVTQFGKPVTLSCSQTLNHNVMYWYQQKSSQAPKLLFHYYDKDFNNEADTPDNFQSRRPNTSFCFLDIRSPGLGDTAMYLCATSPPGQGRSGYTFGSGTRLTVV.

The chain links TRBV28 to TRBJ1-6; D is unclear. Germline V gene sequence: CDR1 MDHEN, CDR2 SYDVKM. The germline V and J ends were trimmed by 4 bases and 8 bases, with 18 bases remaining between them. The CDR3 is 16 amino acids. This CDR3 reads CASSSHRRAVDSPLHF. As DNA, the CDR3 is TGTGCCAGCAGTTCCCACCGACGGGCGGTGGATTCACCCCTCCACTTT.

The rearrangement uses TRBV11-1 and TRBJ1-6; TRBD1 matches 7 bases. With V trimmed by 7 bases and J by 7 bases, 13 bases remained unmatched. This CDR3 spans 16 amino acids. Germline CDR1 is SGHAT and CDR2 is FQDESV (reference sequence). The CDR3 coding sequence is TGTGCCAGCAACACCGGCGGAAGACAGGGAAATTCACCCCTCCACTTT. Its protein product is CASNTGGRQGNSPLHF.

The chain recombines TRBV25-1 with TRBJ2-5, with D unresolved. The CDR3 sequence is 14 residues long. Germline CDR1 is MGHDK and CDR2 is SYGVNS. Trimming shortened V by 3 bases and J by 1 base, and 9 bases separated the two germline ends. The CDR3 region has the DNA TGTGCCAGCAGTGATCCCGTGGCCCAAGAGACCCAGTACTTC. Translated: CASSDPVAQETQYF.

The CDR3 DNA is TGCAGTGCTAGTGGCACGGTCGGCGGCTCCTACAATGAGCAGTTCTTC. Translated, it gives CSASGTVGGSYNEQFF. The chain combines TRBV20-1 with TRBJ2-1, with D uncertain. Trimming shortened V by 3 bases and J by 0 bases, and 15 bases separated the two germline ends. The length of the CDR3 is 16 residues. Germline V CDR1 and CDR2: DFQATT, SNEGSKA (reference sequence).

The chain employs TRBV27 and TRBJ2-1; 8 bases line up with TRBD1. The germline CDR1 and CDR2 sequences are MNHEY and SMNVEV (reference sequence). The CDR3 is 13 amino acids. V shed 5 bases, J shed 15 bases, and the junction held 12 bases outside the gene matches. In DNA, the CDR3 is TGTGCCAGCAGTCTTTTAGACAGGGGTGTGTGGTTCTTC. Protein: CASSLLDRGVWFF.

The V gene is TRBV30, the J gene TRBJ2-5; D is unclear. CDR1 and CDR2 from the germline V gene are GTSNPN and SVGIG (reference sequence). Trimming pared 2 bases from V and 5 bases from J, leaving 6 bases between. This CDR3 is 11 amino acids long. The CDR3 DNA reads as TGTGCCTGGAGTCAACTCGAGACCCAGTACTTC. Protein sequence: CAWSQLETQYF.

The chain combines TRBV5-1 with TRBJ1-2; D is perhaps TRBD1 (6 bases). This CDR3 contains 14 residues. V dropped 4 bases and J dropped 0 bases, with 10 bases sitting between them. Germline-derived CDR1 and CDR2 are SGHRS and YFSETQ. CDR3 nucleotides: TGCGCCAGCAGCCAGGGGAACGCTAACTATGGCTACACCTTC. Its translation: CASSQGNANYGYTF.

A single count supports this clone. The genes are TRBV9 and TRBJ1-1, with D perhaps TRBD1 (6 bases). Germline V gene lookup returns CDR1 SGDLS and CDR2 YYNGEE. The CDR3 loop spans 15 amino acids. V was shortened by 0 bases and J by 5 bases, with 14 bases between the two germline ends. CDR3 sequence reads: CASSVDPGVDTEAFF. CDR3 in DNA: TGTGCCAGCAGCGTAGATCCAGGGGTGGATACTGAAGCTTTCTTT.

This rearrangement joins TRBV9 to TRBJ1-2, with 8 positions matching TRBD1. Per germline, CDR1 SGDLS and CDR2 YYNGEE. The trim removed 3 bases at V and 7 bases at J, leaving 8 bases unmatched. CDR3 length equals 14 residues. Written as DNA, the CDR3 is TGTGCCAGCAGCGGATGGACAGGGCCCAGTGGCTACACCTTC. Translating gives CASSGWTGPSGYTF.

V is TRBV9 and J is TRBJ1-3; 8 positions agree with TRBD1. Germline assignment: CDR1 SGDLS and CDR2 YYNGEE. V trimming: 3 bases; J trimming: 4 bases; junction bases outside the gene matches: 0. The CDR3 consists of 13 residues. In DNA form, the CDR3 reads TGTGCCAGCAGCGGGACAGGGGGAAACACCATATATTTT. This codes for CASSGTGGNTIYF.

V is TRBV19 and J is TRBJ2-1, with 12 bases identical to TRBD2. The CDR3 consists of 16 residues. Germline CDR1 and CDR2: LNHDA and SQIVND (reference sequence). Losses at the gene ends were 5 bases for V and 8 bases for J; bases not matched to a gene: 10. The CDR3 loop is CASSPRLAGVVYEQFF. CDR3 DNA: TGTGCCAGTAGTCCTCGACTAGCGGGAGTTGTCTATGAGCAGTTCTTC.

The chain couples TRBV3-1 (or the pseudogene TRBV3-2) to TRBJ2-3; the D is unclear. This CDR3 has 15 residues. In germline, CDR1 is LGHDT, CDR2 YNNKEL (reference sequence). V lost 0 bases to trimming and J lost 2 bases, with 9 bases between them. The CDR3, as DNA: TGTGCCAGCAGCCAAGATGGGGTCTTCACAGATACGCAGTATTTT. Encoded protein: CASSQDGVFTDTQYF.

The chain couples TRBV5-1 to TRBJ1-6, with 9 nucleotides matching TRBD1. With 6 bases clipped from V and 6 bases from J, the junction kept 4 bases outside the gene matches. The CDR3 loop spans 14 amino acids. Germline CDR1 is SGHRS and CDR2 is YFSETQ. The CDR3 nucleotides are TGCGCCAGCATGGGGACAGGGATTAATTCACCCCTCCACTTT. This codes for CASMGTGINSPLHF.

The chain combines TRBV25-1 with TRBJ1-3; D unresolved. Trimming pared 5 bases from V and 0 bases from J, leaving 8 bases between. The CDR3 is 14 residues long. Germline loops: CDR1 MGHDK, CDR2 SYGVNS. CDR3: CASSNFLSGNTIYF. The CDR3 DNA reads TGTGCCAGCAGTAACTTTCTCTCTGGAAACACCATATATTTT.

The J gene is TRBJ1-5, the V gene TRBV2; the D is unclear. The germline CDR1 and CDR2 sequences are SNHLY and FYNNEI. The ends were cut back, 2 bases at V and 0 bases at J, with 8 bases in the middle. The CDR3 spans 15 residues. The CDR3 here is CASSESGYSNQPQHF. CDR3 nucleotides: TGTGCCAGCAGTGAATCGGGGTATAGCAATCAGCCCCAGCATTTT.

This chain links TRBV5-1 with TRBJ1-1, with TRBD1 identical over 7 bases. Germline CDR1 is SGHRS and CDR2 is YFSETQ. This CDR3 contains 13 residues. V lost 7 bases and J lost 1; bases outside the gene matches: 4. The CDR3, as DNA: TGCGCCAGCGGCGGACAGGCGAACACTGAAGCTTTCTTT. The encoded protein is CASGGQANTEAFF.